This T cell receptor beta chain originates from a study of cytomegalovirus exposure and HLA in healthy donors. Study-level findings and limits: The finding came from a later analysis; first-cohort TCR clusters tended to co-occur in the 95 to 150 validation repertoires. Under in vitro conditions, three CMV-associated chains were confirmed as specific for CMV antigens. Altogether, some 170 TCR beta chains were recorded as cytomegalovirus-associated.

A note on this clone: Its cognate antigen is unknown.

TCRdb keeps only in-frame clones here, not all; method: immunoSEQ multiplex PCR. The table records about 150,000 clones, about 88% of them present only once. Germline-derived CDR1 and CDR2 are MNHNY and SVGAGI (reference sequence). The CDR3 has 16 amino acids. Trimming took 6 bases from V and 4 from J; bases not matched to a gene: 8. Separation from the 666-subject first cohort characterized the approximately 130-subject validation cohort, to which the donors belonged. Material: PBMCs. This receptor was identified in a young woman in good health and CMV-seropositive. The chain carries TRBV6-6 and TRBJ2-2, with 10 bases fitting TRBD1. CDR3 sequence: CASSTGTGDITGELFF. CDR3 bases: TGTGCCAGCAGCACCGGGACAGGGGACATCACCGGGGAGCTGTTTTTT.